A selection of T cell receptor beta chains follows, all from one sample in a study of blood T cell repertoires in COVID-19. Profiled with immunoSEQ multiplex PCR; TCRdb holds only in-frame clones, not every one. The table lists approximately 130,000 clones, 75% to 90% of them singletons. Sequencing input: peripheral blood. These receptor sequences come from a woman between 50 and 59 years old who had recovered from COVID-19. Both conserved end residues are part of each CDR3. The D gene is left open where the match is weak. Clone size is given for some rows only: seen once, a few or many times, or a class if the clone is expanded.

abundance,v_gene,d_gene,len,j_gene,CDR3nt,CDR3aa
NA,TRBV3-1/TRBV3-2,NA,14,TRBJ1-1,TGTGCCAGCAGCCCCGCCTCCGGGTATAGAGAAGCTTTCTTT,CASSPASGYREAFF
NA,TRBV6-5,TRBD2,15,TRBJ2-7,TGTGCCAGCAGTCACCGGACTAGCGGGACCTACGAGCAGTACTTC,CASSHRTSGTYEQYF
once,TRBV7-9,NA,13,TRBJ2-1,TGTGCCAGCAGCTTAGGAACAGGGAATGAGCAGTTCTTC,CASSLGTGNEQFF
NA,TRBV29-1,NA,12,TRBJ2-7,TGCAGCGTTGAAACGGACAGCTACGAGCAGTACTTC,CSVETDSYEQYF
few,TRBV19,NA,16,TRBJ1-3,TGTGCCAGTACCCATAATTGGGACTACTCTGGAAACACCATATATTTT,CASTHNWDYSGNTIYF
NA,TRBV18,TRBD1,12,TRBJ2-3,TGTGCCAGCTCACCCAGGGGGGATACGCAGTATTTT,CASSPRGDTQYF
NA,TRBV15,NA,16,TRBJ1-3,TGTGCCACCAGCAGAAGGTTGCCCGGGACTGGAAACACCATATATTTT,CATSRRLPGTGNTIYF
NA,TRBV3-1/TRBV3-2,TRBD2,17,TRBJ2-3,TGTGCCAGCAGCCAAGGCGCACTAGCGGGAGGCACAGATACGCAGTATTTT,CASSQGALAGGTDTQYF
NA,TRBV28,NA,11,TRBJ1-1,TGTGCCAGCACGGTGAACACTGAAGCTTTCTTT,CASTVNTEAFF
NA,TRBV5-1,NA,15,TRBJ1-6,TGCGCCAGCAGCTTGGAGGGGGGGCAGGAGAGACCCCTCCACTTT,CASSLEGGQERPLHF
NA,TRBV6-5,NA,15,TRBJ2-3,TGTGCCAGCAGACTACGGGGAACGGGCACAGATACGCAGTATTTT,CASRLRGTGTDTQYF
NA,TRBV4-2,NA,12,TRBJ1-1,TGTGCCATCGCTTCCCGGGACACTGAAGCTTTCTTT,CAIASRDTEAFF
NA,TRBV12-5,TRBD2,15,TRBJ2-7,TGTGCTAGTGGTCCGGGGACTAGCGGGAGAGGGGAGCAGTACTTC,CASGPGTSGRGEQYF
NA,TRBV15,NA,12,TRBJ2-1,TGTGCCACCAGCAGAGCGCAGGGGGGCCAGTTCTTC,CATSRAQGGQFF
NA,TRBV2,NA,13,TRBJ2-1,TGTGCCAGCAAGGGGGGGGCGTGGAATGAGCAGTTCTTC,CASKGGAWNEQFF
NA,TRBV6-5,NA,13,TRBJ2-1,TGTGCCAGCAGGGCGGTATTATACAATGAGCAGTTCTTC,CASRAVLYNEQFF
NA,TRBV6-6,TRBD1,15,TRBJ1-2,TGTGCCAGCAGGATCCAGGGGGATTATAACTATGGCTACACCTTC,CASRIQGDYNYGYTF
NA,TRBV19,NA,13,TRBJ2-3,TGTGCCAGTAGTATGGCAAGCACAGATACGCAGTATTTT,CASSMASTDTQYF
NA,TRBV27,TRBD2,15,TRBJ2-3,TGTGCCAGCCAAAGACTAGCGGGAGGGACAGATACGCAGTATTTT,CASQRLAGGTDTQYF
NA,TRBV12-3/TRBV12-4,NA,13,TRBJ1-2,TGTGCCAGCACCGCTTCAGGGAAAGGAGGCTACACCTTC,CASTASGKGGYTF
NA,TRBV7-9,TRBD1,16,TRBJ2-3,TGTGCCAGCAGCTCCTCCAGGGGGCAGGGCACAGATACGCAGTATTTT,CASSSSRGQGTDTQYF
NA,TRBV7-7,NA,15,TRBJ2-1,TGTGCCAGCAGCTTAGGCAGCGGATTATACAATGAGCAGTTCTTC,CASSLGSGLYNEQFF
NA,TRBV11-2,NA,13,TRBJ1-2,TGTGCCAGCAGCTCCGGACAGTCCTATGGCTACACCTTC,CASSSGQSYGYTF
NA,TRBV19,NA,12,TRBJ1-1,TGTGCCAGTAGTATCCGGGAGGCTGAAGCTTTCTTT,CASSIREAEAFF
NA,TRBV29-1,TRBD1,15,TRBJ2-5,TGCAGCGTGAAAAAAGGGACAGCAAAAGAGCAGACCCAGTACTTC,CSVKKGTAKEQTQYF
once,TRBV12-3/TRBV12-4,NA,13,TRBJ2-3,TGTGCCAGCAGTTTACAGGGCACAGATACGCAGTATTTT,CASSLQGTDTQYF
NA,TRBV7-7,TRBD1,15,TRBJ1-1,TGTGCCAGCAGCTTGAAGGGACAGGCTAACACTGAAGCTTTCTTT,CASSLKGQANTEAFF
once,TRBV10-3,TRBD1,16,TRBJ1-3,TGTGCCATCAGTGAGCCAGGGGGCGCAAGTGGAAACACCATATATTTT,CAISEPGGASGNTIYF
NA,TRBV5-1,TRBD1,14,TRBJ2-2,TGCGCCAGCACCAGACAGGGGTACGGCGGGGAGCTGTTTTTT,CASTRQGYGGELFF
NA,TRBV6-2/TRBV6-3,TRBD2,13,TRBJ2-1,TGTGCCAGCAGTATCGGGACTAGGAGGGAGCAGTTCTTC,CASSIGTRREQFF
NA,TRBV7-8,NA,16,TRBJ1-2,TGTGCCAGCAGCGAACAGGGTCAAAACGTGGGAGCTGGCTACACCTTC,CASSEQGQNVGAGYTF
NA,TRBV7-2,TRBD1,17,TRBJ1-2,TGTGCCAGCAGCTTAGCACTTTCGCCGGGACAGGGACATGGCTACACCTTC,CASSLALSPGQGHGYTF
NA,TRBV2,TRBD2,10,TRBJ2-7,TGTGCCAGCAGGGGACTATTCCAGTACTTC,CASRGLFQYF
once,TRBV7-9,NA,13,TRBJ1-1,TGTGCCAGCAGCGCAAACAAGTTGACTGAAGCTTTCTTT,CASSANKLTEAFF
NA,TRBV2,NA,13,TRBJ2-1,TGTGCCAGCAGACTCTCCGGGGTTAGTGAGCAGTTCTTC,CASRLSGVSEQFF
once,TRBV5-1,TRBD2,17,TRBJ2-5,TGCGCCAGCCATTGGAGGGCTAGCGGGGGGGTCCAAGAGACCCAGTACTTC,CASHWRASGGVQETQYF
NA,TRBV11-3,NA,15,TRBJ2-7,TGTGCCAGCAGCTTATCCGGGACTAGGACAGGCGAGCAGTACTTC,CASSLSGTRTGEQYF
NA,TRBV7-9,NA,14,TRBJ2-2,TGTGCCGCCGCCGGCGGGAAGCTCACCGGGGAGCTGTTTTTT,CAAAGGKLTGELFF
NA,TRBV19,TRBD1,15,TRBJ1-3,TGTGCCAGTAGTACAGGGGGCGCGGGTGGAAACACCATATATTTT,CASSTGGAGGNTIYF
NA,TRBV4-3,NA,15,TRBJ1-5,TGCGCCAGCAGCCAAGAAGGACGGGGAGATCAGCCCCAGCATTTT,CASSQEGRGDQPQHF
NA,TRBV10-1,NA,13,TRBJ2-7,TGCGCCAGCAGTCCGTCAGATACCTACGAGCAGTACTTC,CASSPSDTYEQYF
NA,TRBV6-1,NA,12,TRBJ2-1,TGTGCCAGCAGTGAAAACTTCTATGAGCAGTTCTTC,CASSENFYEQFF
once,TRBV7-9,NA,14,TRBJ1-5,TGTGCCAGCAGCTTGGGGCAGCCCAATCAGCCCCAGCATTTT,CASSLGQPNQPQHF
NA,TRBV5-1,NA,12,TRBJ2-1,TGCGCCAGCAGCTCCACTCGGAATGAGCAGTTCTTC,CASSSTRNEQFF
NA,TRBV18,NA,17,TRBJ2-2,TGTGCCAGCTCACCACCGCTCCCCGGGTCTGTCACCGGGGAGCTGTTTTTT,CASSPPLPGSVTGELFF
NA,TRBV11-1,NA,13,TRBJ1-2,TGTGCCAGCAGCTCCGGACAGAGCTATGGCTACACCTTC,CASSSGQSYGYTF
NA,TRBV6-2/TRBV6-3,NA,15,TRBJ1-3,TGTGCCAGCAGTTACTCGAATCCGGCTGGAAACACCATATATTTT,CASSYSNPAGNTIYF
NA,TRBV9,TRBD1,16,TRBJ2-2,TGTGCCAGCAGCGCGAGGGACAGACAGAACACCGGGGAGCTGTTTTTT,CASSARDRQNTGELFF